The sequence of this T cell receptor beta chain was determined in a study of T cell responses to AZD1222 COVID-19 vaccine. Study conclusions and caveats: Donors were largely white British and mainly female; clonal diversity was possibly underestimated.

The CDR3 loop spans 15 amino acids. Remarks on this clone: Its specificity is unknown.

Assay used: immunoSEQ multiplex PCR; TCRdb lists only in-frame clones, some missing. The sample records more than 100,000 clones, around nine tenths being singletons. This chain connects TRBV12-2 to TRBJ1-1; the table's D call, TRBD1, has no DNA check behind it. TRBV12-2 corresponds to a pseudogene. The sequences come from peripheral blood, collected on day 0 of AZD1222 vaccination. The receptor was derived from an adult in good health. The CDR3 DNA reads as TGTGCAAGTCGCTTAGCCCCTCACAGGAACACTGAAGCTTTCTTT. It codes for CASRLAPHRNTEAFF.